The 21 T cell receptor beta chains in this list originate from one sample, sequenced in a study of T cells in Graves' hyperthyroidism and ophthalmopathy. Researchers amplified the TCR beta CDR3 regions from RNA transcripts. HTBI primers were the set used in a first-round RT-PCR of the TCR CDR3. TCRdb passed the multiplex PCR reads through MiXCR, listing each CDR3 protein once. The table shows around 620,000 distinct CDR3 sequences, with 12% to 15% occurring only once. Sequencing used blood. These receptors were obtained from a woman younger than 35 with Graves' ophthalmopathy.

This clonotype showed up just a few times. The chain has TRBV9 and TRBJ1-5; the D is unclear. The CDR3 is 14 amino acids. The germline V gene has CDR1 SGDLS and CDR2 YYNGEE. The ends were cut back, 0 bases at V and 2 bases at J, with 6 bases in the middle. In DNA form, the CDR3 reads TGTGCCAGCAGCGTAGGGGTCGGCAATCAGCCCCAGCATTTT. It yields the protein CASSVGVGNQPQHF.

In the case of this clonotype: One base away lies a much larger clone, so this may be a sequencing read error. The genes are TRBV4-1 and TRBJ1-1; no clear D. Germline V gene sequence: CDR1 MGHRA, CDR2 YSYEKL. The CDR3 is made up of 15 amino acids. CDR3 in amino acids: CASSQDGVLNTEASF. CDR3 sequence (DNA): TGCGCCAGCAGCCAAGATGGGGTCTTGAACACTGAAGCTTCCTTT.

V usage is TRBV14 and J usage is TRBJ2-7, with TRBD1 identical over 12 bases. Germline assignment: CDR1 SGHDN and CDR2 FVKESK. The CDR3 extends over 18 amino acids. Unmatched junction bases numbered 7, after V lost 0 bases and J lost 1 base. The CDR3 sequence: CASSQDRGTGGGSYEQYF. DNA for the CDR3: TGTGCCAGCAGCCAAGATAGAGGGACAGGGGGCGGGTCCTACGAGCAGTACTTC.

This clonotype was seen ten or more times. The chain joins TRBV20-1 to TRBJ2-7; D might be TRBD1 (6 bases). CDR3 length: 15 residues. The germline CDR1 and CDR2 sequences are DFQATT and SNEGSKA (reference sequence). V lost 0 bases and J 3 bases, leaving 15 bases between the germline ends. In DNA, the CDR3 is TGCAGTGCTAGAGATCGCGCGAGGGGGTACTACGAGCAGTACTTC. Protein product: CSARDRARGYYEQYF.

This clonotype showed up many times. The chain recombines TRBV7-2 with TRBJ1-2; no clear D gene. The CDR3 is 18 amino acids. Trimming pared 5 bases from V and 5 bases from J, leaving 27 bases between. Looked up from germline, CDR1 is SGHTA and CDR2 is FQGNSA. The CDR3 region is CASSPRGGYMAPDYGYTF. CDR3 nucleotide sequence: TGTGCCAGCAGCCCCCGTGGAGGTTATATGGCCCCAGATTATGGCTACACCTTC.

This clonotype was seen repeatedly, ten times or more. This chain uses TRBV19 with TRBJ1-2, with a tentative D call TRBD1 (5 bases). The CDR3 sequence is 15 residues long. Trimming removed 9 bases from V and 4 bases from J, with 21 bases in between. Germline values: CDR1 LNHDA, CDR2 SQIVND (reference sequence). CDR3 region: CASEVRGGFAYGYTF. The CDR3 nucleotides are TGTGCCAGCGAAGTACGCGGGGGTTTCGCCTATGGCTACACCTTC.

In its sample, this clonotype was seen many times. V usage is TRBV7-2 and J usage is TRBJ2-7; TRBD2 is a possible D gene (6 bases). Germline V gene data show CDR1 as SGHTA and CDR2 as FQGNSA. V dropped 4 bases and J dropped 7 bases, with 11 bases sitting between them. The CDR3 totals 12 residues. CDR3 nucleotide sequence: TGTGCCAGCAGCTCGGACTATTGGGAGCAGTACTTC. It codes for CASSSDYWEQYF.

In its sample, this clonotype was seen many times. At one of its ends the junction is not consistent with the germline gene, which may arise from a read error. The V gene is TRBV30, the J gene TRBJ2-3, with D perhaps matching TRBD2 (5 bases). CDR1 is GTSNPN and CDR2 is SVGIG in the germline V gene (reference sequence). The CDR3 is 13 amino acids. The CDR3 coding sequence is TGCGGTGGAGGTCGGCCAAACACAGATACGCAGTATTTT. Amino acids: CGGGRPNTDTQYF.

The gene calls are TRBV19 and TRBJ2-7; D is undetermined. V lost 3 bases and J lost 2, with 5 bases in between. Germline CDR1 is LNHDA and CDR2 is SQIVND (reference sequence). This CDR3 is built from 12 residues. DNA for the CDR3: TGTGCCAGTAGTATCGACACCTACGAGCAGTACTTC. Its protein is CASSIDTYEQYF.

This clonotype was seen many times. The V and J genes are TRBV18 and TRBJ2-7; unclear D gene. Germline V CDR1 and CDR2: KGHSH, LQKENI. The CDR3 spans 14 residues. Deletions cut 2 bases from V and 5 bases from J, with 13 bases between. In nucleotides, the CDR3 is TGTGCCAGCTCACCAAGGGCAAGCGAGAACGAGCAGTACTTC. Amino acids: CASSPRASENEQYF. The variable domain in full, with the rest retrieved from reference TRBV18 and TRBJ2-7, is NAGVMQNPRHLVRRRGQEARLRCSPMKGHSHVYWYRQLPEEGLKFMVYLQKENIIDESGMPKERFSAEFPKEGPSILRIQQVVRGDSAAYFCASSPRASENEQYFGPGTRLTVT.

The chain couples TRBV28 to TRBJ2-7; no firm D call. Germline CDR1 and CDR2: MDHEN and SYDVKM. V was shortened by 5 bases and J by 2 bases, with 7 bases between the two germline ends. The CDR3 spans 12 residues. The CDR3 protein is CASSPLPYEQYF. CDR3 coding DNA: TGTGCCAGCAGTCCCTTACCCTACGAGCAGTACTTC.

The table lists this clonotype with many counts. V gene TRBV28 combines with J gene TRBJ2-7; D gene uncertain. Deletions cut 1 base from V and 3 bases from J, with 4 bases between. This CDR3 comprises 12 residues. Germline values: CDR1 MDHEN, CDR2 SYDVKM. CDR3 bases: TGTGCCAGCAGTTTATCGTACTACGAGCAGTACTTC. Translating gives CASSLSYYEQYF.

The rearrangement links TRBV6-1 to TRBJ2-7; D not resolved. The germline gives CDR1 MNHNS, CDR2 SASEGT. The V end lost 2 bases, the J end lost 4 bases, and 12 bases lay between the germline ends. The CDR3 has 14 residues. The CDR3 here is CASSEYGRFYEQYF. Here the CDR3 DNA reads TGTGCCAGCAGTGAATACGGCAGGTTTTACGAGCAGTACTTC.

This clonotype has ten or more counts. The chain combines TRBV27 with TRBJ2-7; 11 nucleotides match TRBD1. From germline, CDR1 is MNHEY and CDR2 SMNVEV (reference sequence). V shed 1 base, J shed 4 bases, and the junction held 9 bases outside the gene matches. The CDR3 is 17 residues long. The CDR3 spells CASSLLGTGGLGYEQYF. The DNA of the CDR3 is TGTGCCAGCAGTTTATTGGGGACAGGGGGGCTCGGGTACGAGCAGTACTTC.

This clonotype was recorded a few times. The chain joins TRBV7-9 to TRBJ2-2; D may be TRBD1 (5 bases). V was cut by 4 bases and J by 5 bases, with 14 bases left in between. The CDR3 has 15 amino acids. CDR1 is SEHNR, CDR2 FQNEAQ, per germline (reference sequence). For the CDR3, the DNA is TGTGCCAGCAGCTCAGCCGACAGAAGAACCGGGGAGCTGTTTTTT. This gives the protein CASSSADRRTGELFF.

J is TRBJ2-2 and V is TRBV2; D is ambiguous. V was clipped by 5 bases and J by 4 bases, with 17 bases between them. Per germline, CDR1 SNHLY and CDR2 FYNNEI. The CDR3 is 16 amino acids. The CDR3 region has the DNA TGTGCCAGCAGTCAAGGGAAGGGTATTCCCACCGGGGAGCTGTTTTTT. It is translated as CASSQGKGIPTGELFF.

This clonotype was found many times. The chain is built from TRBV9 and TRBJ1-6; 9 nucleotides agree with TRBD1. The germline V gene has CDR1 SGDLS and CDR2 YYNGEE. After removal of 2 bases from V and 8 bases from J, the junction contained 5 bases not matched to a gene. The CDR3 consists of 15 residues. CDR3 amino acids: CASSVGDRADSPLHF. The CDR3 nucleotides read TGTGCCAGCAGCGTGGGGGACAGGGCCGATTCACCCCTCCACTTT. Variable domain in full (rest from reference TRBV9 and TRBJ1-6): DSGVTQTPKHLITATGQRVTLRCSPRSGDLSVYWYQQSLDQGLQFLIQYYNGEERAKGNILERFSAQQFPDLHSELNLSSLELGDSALYFCASSVGDRADSPLHFGNGTRLTVT.

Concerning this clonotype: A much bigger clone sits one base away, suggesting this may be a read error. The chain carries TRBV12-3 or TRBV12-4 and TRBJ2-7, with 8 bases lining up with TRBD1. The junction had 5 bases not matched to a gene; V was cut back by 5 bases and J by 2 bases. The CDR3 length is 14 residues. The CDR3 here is CASSLGQETYEQYF. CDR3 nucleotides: TGTGCCAGCAGTCTGGGACAGGAGACCTACGAGCAGTACTTC.

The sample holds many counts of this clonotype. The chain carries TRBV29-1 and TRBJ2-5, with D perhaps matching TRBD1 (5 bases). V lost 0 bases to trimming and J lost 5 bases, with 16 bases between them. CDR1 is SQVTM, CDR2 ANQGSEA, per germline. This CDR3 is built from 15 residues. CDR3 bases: TGCAGCGTTGAAGATCTGCAGGGTGGTTTTGAGACCCAGTACTTC. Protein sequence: CSVEDLQGGFETQYF.

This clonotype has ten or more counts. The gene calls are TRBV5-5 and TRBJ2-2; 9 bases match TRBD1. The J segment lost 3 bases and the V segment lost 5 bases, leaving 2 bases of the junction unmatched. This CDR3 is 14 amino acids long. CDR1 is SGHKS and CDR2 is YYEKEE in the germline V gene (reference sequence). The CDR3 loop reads CASRQGADTGELFF. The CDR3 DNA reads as TGTGCCAGCAGACAGGGGGCGGACACCGGGGAGCTGTTTTTT.

This CDR3 is CASTTGAGTYEQYF. As DNA, the CDR3 is TGTGCCAGTACGACGGGCGCCGGAACATACGAGCAGTACTTC. The chain couples TRBV19 to TRBJ2-7, with D unclear. This CDR3 region has 14 residues. V lost 7 bases to trimming and J lost 4 bases, with 17 bases between them. CDR1 and CDR2 from the germline V gene are LNHDA and SQIVND (reference sequence). The variable domain in full, completed from reference TRBV19 and TRBJ2-7, reads DGGITQSPKYLFRKEGQNVTLSCEQNLNHDAMYWYRQDPGQGLRLIYYSQIVNDFQKGDIAEGYSVSREKKESFPLTVTSAQKNPTAFYLCASTTGAGTYEQYFGPGTRLTVT.